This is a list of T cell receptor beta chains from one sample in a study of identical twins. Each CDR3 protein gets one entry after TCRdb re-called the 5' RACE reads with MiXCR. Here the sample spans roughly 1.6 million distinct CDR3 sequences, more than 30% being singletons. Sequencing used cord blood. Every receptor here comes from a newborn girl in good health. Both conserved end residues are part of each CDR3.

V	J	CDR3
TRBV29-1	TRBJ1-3	CSVVGTGNTIYF
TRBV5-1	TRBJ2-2	CASSLLGQTGELFF
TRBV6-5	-	CASRLQDSPYEQYF
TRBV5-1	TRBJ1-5	CASSPDRLGSNQPQHF
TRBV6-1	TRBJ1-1	CASSVRDSLNTEAFF
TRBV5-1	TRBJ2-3	CASNPGLADTDTQYF
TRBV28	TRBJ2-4	CASSLWGKASGSAKNIQYF
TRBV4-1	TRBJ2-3	CASSPLGSGTTDTQYF
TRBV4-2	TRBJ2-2	CASSQVWTSGMWDTGELFF
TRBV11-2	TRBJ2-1	CASSLRQGWGNEQFF
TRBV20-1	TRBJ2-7	CSATGQLYEQYF
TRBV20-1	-	CSARDLGGGADEQYF
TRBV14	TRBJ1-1	CASSPITSGRRNTEAFF
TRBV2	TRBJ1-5	CASNPQGDNQPQHF
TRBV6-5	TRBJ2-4	CASSLSGGLAKNIQYF
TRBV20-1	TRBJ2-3	CSARKGAADTQYF
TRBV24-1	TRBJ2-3	CATSQGQTSTDTQYF
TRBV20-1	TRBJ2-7	CSARPPTTSYEQYF
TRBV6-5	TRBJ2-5	CASSYPPPPGHPSETQYF
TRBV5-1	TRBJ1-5	CASSLSPDQPQHF
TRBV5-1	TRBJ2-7	CASSLAGTFVYEQYF
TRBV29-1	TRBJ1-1	CSVGWAGNTEAFF
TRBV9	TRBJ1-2	CASSVAGLGDYGYTF
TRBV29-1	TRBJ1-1	CSVDETGGGAEAFF
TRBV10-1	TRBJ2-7	CASSETSGQFSSYEQYF
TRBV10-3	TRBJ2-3	CAISAWTGDPDTQYF
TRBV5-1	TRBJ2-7	CASSLVTTGRRTSYEQYF
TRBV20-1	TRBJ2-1	CSARKSSYNEQFF
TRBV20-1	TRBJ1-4	CSAATVSNEKLFF
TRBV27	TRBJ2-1	CAGKREQGTNEQFF
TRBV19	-	CASSNLRETQYF
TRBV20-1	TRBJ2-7	CSAKQKDYEQYF
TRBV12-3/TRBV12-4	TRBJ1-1	CASRQRGGDTEAFF
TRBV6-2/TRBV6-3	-	CASTTDRSYNEQYF
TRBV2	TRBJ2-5	CASSEGNLAGDQETQYF
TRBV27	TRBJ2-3	CASSYLTSGVRDTQYF
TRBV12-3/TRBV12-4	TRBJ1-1	CASFLHATVNTEAFF
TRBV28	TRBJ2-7	CASSGLAGEYYNEQYF
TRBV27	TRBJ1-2	CASSPRLPGQGVRGYGYTF
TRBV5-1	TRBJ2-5	CASSPSGSNSYNEQYF
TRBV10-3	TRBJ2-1	CAIRPDRGSYNEQFF
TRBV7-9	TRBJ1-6	CASSLGGDISPLHF
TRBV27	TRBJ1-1	CASSYGEGTEAFF